Below are 2 T cell receptor beta chains sequenced from a single sample in a study of patients and donors after allogeneic stem cell transplantation. TCRdb analysed the RT-PCR reads with MiXCR anew, one entry per CDR3 protein. The table has hundreds of thousands of distinct CDR3 sequences, 16% seen once. Sequenced sample: blood, either unsorted or a sorted T cell fraction (not recorded which). These receptors were obtained from a human donor who was either an allogeneic HSCT recipient or a stem cell or donor lymphocyte infusion donor (not recorded which). It is not recorded whose cells these are; they may come from a transplant donor.

V is TRBV5-1 and J is TRBJ2-5; 9 bases line up with TRBD1. Germline V lookup: CDR1 SGHRS, CDR2 YFSETQ. The CDR3 loop spans 16 amino acids. Losses at the gene ends were 0 bases for V and 1 base for J; bases not matched to a gene: 4. CDR3 amino acids: CASSLGDRAIQETQYF. The CDR3 nucleotides read TGCGCCAGCAGCTTGGGGGACAGGGCGATCCAAGAGACCCAGTACTTC.

This clonotype showed up just a few times. Here the CDR3 reads CASRQVFSYNEQFF. DNA of the CDR3: TGCGCCAGCAGACAGGTATTCTCCTACAATGAGCAGTTCTTC. The V gene is TRBV5-1, the J gene TRBJ2-1; D may be TRBD1 (5 bases). Between the trimmed V and J ends, which lost 5 bases and 0 bases, there was a span of 9 bases. Germline loops: CDR1 SGHRS, CDR2 YFSETQ. The CDR3 runs to 14 residues.